This section outlines one T cell receptor (beta chain) sequence together with its context. CDR3 length: 14 residues. Germline V gene sequence: CDR1 SGHTA, CDR2 FQGNSA. Trimming stripped 1 base from V and 3 bases from J, with 7 bases between. TCRdb reanalysed the RT-PCR reads using MiXCR and keeps one entry per CDR3 protein. Of about 680,000 distinct CDR3 sequences in the sample, more than 13% were seen once. Sequencing was carried out using memory CD4+ T cells from blood. This sequence joins TRBV7-2 and TRBJ1-3; D remains ambiguous. The TCR originated in a female donor in good health, serving as a healthy control. DNA of the CDR3: TGTGCCAGCAGCTTAGGGGTCGGTGGAAACACCATATATTTT. This sequence encodes CASSLGVGGNTIYF.